Listed below are T cell receptor beta chains from one sample, sequenced in a study of a mutant IDH1 vaccine in newly diagnosed glioma. Clones were sequenced by immunoSEQ multiplex PCR, and TCRdb holds only the in-frame ones, with some missing. The repertoire holds 30,000 to 40,000 clones, with roughly 80% as singletons. This specimen consisted of PBMCs, obtained from a glioma patient treated with radiotherapy, temozolomide or both. These receptors all come from a man in his forties with glioma. Some clones in this sample may be carry-over from other donors' samples. CDR3s include the opening cysteine and the closing phenylalanine or tryptophan. A D gene is named only where the DNA matches it firmly. Not all rows give a size; the values are once, few, many and, for expanded clones, a class.

clone_size,d_call,j_call,v_call,cdr3_aa,cdr3_nt
once,NA,TRBJ2-7,TRBV4-2,CASSQAQGPSYEQYF,TGTGCCAGCAGCCAAGCGCAGGGCCCTTCCTACGAGCAGTACTTC
NA,TRBD1,TRBJ1-2,TRBV7-9,CASSLAGVGDRDGYTF,TGTGCCAGCAGCTTAGCAGGTGTGGGGGACAGGGATGGCTACACCTTC
NA,TRBD2,TRBJ2-5,TRBV7-2,CASSSRGLARTQETQYF,TGTGCCAGCAGCTCAAGGGGACTAGCGAGAACCCAAGAGACCCAGTACTTC
NA,NA,TRBJ2-1,TRBV10-3,CAIRPSLHNEQFF,TGTGCCATCCGCCCCAGCCTCCACAATGAGCAGTTCTTC
NA,TRBD1,TRBJ1-5,TRBV7-9,CASSQDRVSNQPQHF,TGTGCCAGCAGCCAGGACAGGGTGAGCAATCAGCCCCAGCATTTT
NA,NA,TRBJ2-5,TRBV10-1,CASSEAGGVETQYF,TGCGCCAGCAGTGAGGCGGGCGGGGTCGAGACCCAGTACTTC
NA,TRBD1,TRBJ1-6,TRBV6-1,CASSERTGDNSPLHF,TGTGCCAGCAGTGAGCGGACAGGGGATAATTCACCCCTCCACTTT
NA,NA,TRBJ1-2,TRBV5-6,CASSSGAGKNYGYTF,TGTGCCAGCAGCTCGGGGGCAGGTAAAAACTATGGCTACACCTTC
NA,NA,TRBJ1-5,TRBV27,CASSLDLMGPQHF,TGTGCCAGCAGTCTAGACCTGATGGGGCCCCAGCATTTT
few,NA,TRBJ2-7,TRBV7-8,CASRAGSHEQYF,TGTGCCAGCAGGGCAGGTTCCCACGAGCAGTACTTC
few,NA,TRBJ1-3,TRBV30,CATGGNTIYF,TGTGCCACAGGGGGAAACACCATATATTTT
NA,TRBD1,TRBJ2-2,TRBV2,CASKGAANTGELFF,TGTGCCTCCAAGGGGGCAGCGAACACCGGGGAGCTGTTTTTT
NA,NA,TRBJ2-7,TRBV5-1,CASSLAGTQNYEQYF,TGCGCCAGCAGCTTGGCAGGGACACAAAACTACGAGCAGTACTTC
once,TRBD1,TRBJ1-2,TRBV6-6,CASSGGQGLTF,TGTGCCAGCAGTGGGGGACAGGGACTCACCTTC
NA,NA,TRBJ1-2,TRBV20-1,CSAPAGYGYTF,TGCAGTGCACCGGCGGGCTATGGCTACACCTTC
once,NA,TRBJ2-5,TRBV5-1,CASRSKGTLETQYF,TGCGCCAGCAGGAGTAAAGGGACTCTGGAGACCCAGTACTTC
NA,TRBD1,TRBJ1-1,TRBV7-6,CASSPEGARGTEAFF,TGTGCCAGCAGCCCGGAGGGGGCGCGAGGCACTGAAGCTTTCTTT
NA,NA,TRBJ2-2,TRBV10-3,CAISSGVSGTGELFF,TGTGCCATCAGTTCAGGGGTTTCGGGGACCGGGGAGCTGTTTTTT
NA,TRBD2,TRBJ2-7,TRBV10-3,CAISASARGFSYEQYF,TGTGCCATCAGTGCTTCTGCGCGGGGGTTCTCCTACGAGCAGTACTTC
NA,NA,TRBJ1-4,TRBV19,CASGTLSTATNEKLFF,TGTGCCAGTGGGACACTGTCCACCGCAACTAATGAAAAACTGTTTTTT
NA,NA,TRBJ1-3,TRBV10-3,CAISESEGNTIYF,TGTGCCATCAGTGAGTCCGAGGGAAACACCATATATTTT
medium-sized,NA,TRBJ2-3,TRBV5-1,CASSLVLGASTDTQYF,TGCGCCAGCAGCTTGGTACTGGGGGCGAGCACAGATACGCAGTATTTT
NA,TRBD1,TRBJ1-2,TRBV19,CASSTSRTGGIGLNYGYTF,TGTGCCAGTAGTACCTCCCGGACAGGGGGAATCGGACTTAACTATGGCTACACCTTC
NA,NA,TRBJ1-1,TRBV11-2,CASSLAAPPGRINTEAFF,TGTGCCAGCAGCTTAGCGGCTCCCCCTGGACGGATTAACACTGAAGCTTTCTTT
NA,TRBD1,TRBJ2-5,TRBV29-1,CSVGYRGSETQYF,TGCAGCGTTGGGTACAGGGGATCAGAGACCCAGTACTTC
few,TRBD2,TRBJ2-5,TRBV4-1,CASSQDRLAGQETQYF,TGCGCCAGCAGCCAAGATCGCCTAGCGGGACAAGAGACCCAGTACTTC